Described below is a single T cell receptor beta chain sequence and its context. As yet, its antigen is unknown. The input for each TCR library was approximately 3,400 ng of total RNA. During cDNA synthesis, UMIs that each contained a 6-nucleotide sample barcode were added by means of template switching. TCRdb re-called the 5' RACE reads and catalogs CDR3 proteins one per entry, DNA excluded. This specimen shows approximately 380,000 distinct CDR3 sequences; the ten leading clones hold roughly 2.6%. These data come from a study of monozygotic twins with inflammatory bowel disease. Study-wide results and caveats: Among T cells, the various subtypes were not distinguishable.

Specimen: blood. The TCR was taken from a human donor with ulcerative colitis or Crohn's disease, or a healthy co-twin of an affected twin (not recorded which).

CDR3 loop: CASTGTGTSGANVLTF. The chain has TRBV5-1 and TRBJ2-6; the TRBD1 assignment by TCRdb is unverifiable without DNA. The CDR3 consists of 16 residues. Germline loops: CDR1 SGHRS, CDR2 YFSETQ.